These T cell receptor beta chains were read from a single sample in a study of blood T cell repertoires in COVID-19. Sequencing was performed with immunoSEQ multiplex PCR; in TCRdb, only in-frame clones are kept and a portion is missing. The table records more than 400,000 clones, around 87% of them present only once. Sequencing was done on a sample of PBMCs or T cells enriched from blood (not recorded which). Receptors originate from a woman aged 18-29 years who had recovered from COVID-19. CDR3s include the opening cysteine and the closing phenylalanine or tryptophan. Fields, in order: J gene, V gene, D gene, clone size, CDR3 protein, CDR3 DNA. The D gene is left open where the match is weak. Clone size appears in some rows only: once, few, many, or a class for an expanded clone.

J: TRBJ2-7
V: TRBV3-1/TRBV3-2
D: TRBD2
size: -
CDR3: CASSQVTSRSSEQYF
DNA: TGTGCCAGCAGCCAAGTGACTAGCAGGTCGAGCGAGCAGTACTTC

J: TRBJ2-5
V: TRBV28
D: -
size: once
CDR3: CASSLGQGISEIETQYF
DNA: TGTGCCAGCAGCCTGGGCCAGGGGATCTCGGAAATAGAGACCCAGTACTTC

J: TRBJ1-3
V: TRBV5-5
D: -
size: -
CDR3: CASSLGLRTVSSGNTIYF
DNA: TGTGCCAGCAGCTTGGGGTTGAGGACAGTTAGCTCTGGAAACACCATATATTTT

J: TRBJ1-6
V: TRBV18
D: TRBD1
size: -
CDR3: CASSPQGQGNSPLHF
DNA: TGTGCCAGCTCACCGCAGGGACAGGGAAATTCACCCCTCCACTTT

J: TRBJ1-4
V: TRBV6-5
D: -
size: few
CDR3: CASLTGNEKLFF
DNA: TGTGCCAGCCTAACCGGTAATGAAAAACTGTTTTTT

J: TRBJ2-3
V: TRBV5-3
D: -
size: once
CDR3: CAPRQAQQDTQYF
DNA: TGTGCCCCTCGACAGGCGCAACAAGATACGCAGTATTTT

J: TRBJ1-2
V: TRBV5-4
D: -
size: -
CDR3: CASNPDMGTGGYTF
DNA: TGTGCCAGCAACCCTGACATGGGAACGGGGGGCTACACCTTC

J: TRBJ2-7
V: TRBV5-4
D: -
size: -
CDR3: CASSFDRFYEQYF
DNA: TGTGCCAGCAGCTTCGACAGGTTTTACGAGCAGTACTTC

J: TRBJ2-7
V: TRBV25-1
D: -
size: once
CDR3: CASSAETATTYEQYF
DNA: TGTGCCAGCAGTGCTGAGACAGCGACGACGTACGAGCAGTACTTC

J: TRBJ2-2
V: TRBV5-1
D: -
size: -
CDR3: CASSLFITGELFF
DNA: TGCGCCAGCAGCTTGTTTATCACCGGGGAGCTGTTTTTT

J: TRBJ2-3
V: TRBV5-1
D: TRBD2
size: -
CDR3: CASSLRAGDTDTQYF
DNA: TGCGCCAGCAGCTTGCGAGCGGGGGACACAGATACGCAGTATTTT

J: TRBJ2-7
V: TRBV5-1
D: -
size: -
CDR3: CASRPTGGYEQYF
DNA: TGCGCCAGCAGACCGACAGGTGGCTACGAGCAGTACTTC

J: TRBJ2-5
V: TRBV3-1/TRBV3-2
D: -
size: once
CDR3: CASSQDSGGHEETQYF
DNA: TGTGCCAGCAGCCAAGATTCGGGGGGCCACGAAGAGACCCAGTACTTC

J: TRBJ2-3
V: TRBV10-2
D: -
size: -
CDR3: CASSEAGVATDTQYF
DNA: TGCGCCAGCAGTGAGGCAGGGGTAGCCACAGATACGCAGTATTTT

J: TRBJ1-3
V: TRBV5-4
D: TRBD1
size: -
CDR3: CASRPTGGGNTIYF
DNA: TGTGCCAGCAGACCGACAGGGGGTGGAAACACCATATATTTT